The next 8 T cell receptor beta chains were all read from a single sample in a study of beta chain features in type 1 diabetes. The authors reverse transcribed all of the isolated RNA, so sequencing captured expressed TCRB transcripts. Libraries were prepared by immunoSEQ multiplex PCR; TCRdb keeps only in-frame clonotypes and omits some of them. This table has 300,000 to 450,000 clones, about 12% appearing once. What was sequenced was naive CD4+ T cells from blood. These receptors all come from a man in his late teens or twenties in good health.

This clone was seen only a few times. The rearrangement links TRBV29-1 to TRBJ2-2; TRBD2 matches 8 bases. The CDR3 loop spans 13 amino acids. The trim removed 7 bases at V and 7 bases at J, leaving 8 bases unmatched. CDR1 and CDR2 (germline): SQVTM, ANQGSEA. The CDR3 DNA sequence: TGCAGCGCACCGGGAGGGCCGGGCGGGGAGCTGTTTTTT. Translated: CSAPGGPGGELFF.

The rearrangement uses TRBV2 and TRBJ2-5; D call uncertain. Per the germline V gene, CDR1 is SNHLY and CDR2 is FYNNEI. V was shortened by 3 bases and J by 7 bases, with 6 bases between the two germline ends. The CDR3 spans 11 residues. The DNA for the CDR3 is TGTGCCAGCAGTGACCCCAGGACCCAGTACTTC. As protein: CASSDPRTQYF.

This clone was picked up a small number of times. The chain combines TRBV6-6 with TRBJ1-2, with TRBD1 matching over 10 bases. The CDR3 is made up of 15 amino acids. The trim removed 2 bases at V and 7 bases at J, leaving 7 bases unmatched. The germline V gene has CDR1 MNHNY and CDR2 SVGAGI (reference sequence). DNA of the CDR3: TGTGCCAGCAGTTACCCGGGACAGGGGCATCGTGGCTACACCTTC. Translating it yields CASSYPGQGHRGYTF.

This clone was seen only a few times. J is TRBJ1-5 and V is TRBV7-2; 9 bases are a match to TRBD1. Losses at the gene ends were 5 bases for V and 7 bases for J; bases not matched to a gene: 3. Germline CDR1 is SGHTA and CDR2 is FQGNSA. The CDR3 runs to 13 residues. The DNA of the CDR3 is TGTGCCAGCAGCCCCGGACAGGGGCAGCCCCAGCATTTT. Amino acids: CASSPGQGQPQHF.

This clone was counted between two and nine times. The rearrangement joins TRBV7-9 to TRBJ2-3; a weak D match, TRBD1 (5 bases). The germline V and J ends were trimmed by 2 bases and 2 bases, with 8 bases remaining between them. The germline gives CDR1 SEHNR, CDR2 FQNEAQ (reference sequence). The length of the CDR3 is 14 residues. The CDR3 DNA sequence: TGTGCCAGCAGCTTAAGACAGACCACAGATACGCAGTATTTT. Translated, it gives CASSLRQTTDTQYF.

The chain joins TRBV30 to TRBJ1-4; 7 bases align to TRBD1. The CDR3 is 13 residues long. The germline CDR1 and CDR2 sequences are GTSNPN and SVGIG (reference sequence). After removal of 2 bases from V and 6 bases from J, the junction contained 3 bases not matched to a gene. Here the CDR3 reads CAWSPDRDEKLFF. DNA for the CDR3: TGTGCCTGGAGTCCTGACAGGGATGAAAAACTGTTTTTT.

The CDR3 here is CASGTGFDTGELFF. DNA for the CDR3: TGTGCCAGCGGGACAGGGTTCGACACCGGGGAGCTGTTTTTT. This chain connects TRBV6-5 to TRBJ2-2; TRBD1 matches at 9 bases. The trim removed 8 bases at V and 3 bases at J, leaving 4 bases unmatched. Per germline, CDR1 MNHEY and CDR2 SVGAGI. There are 14 residues in the CDR3.

The rearrangement uses TRBV6-5 and TRBJ1-2; 10 bases line up with TRBD1. The trim removed 5 bases at V and 8 bases at J, leaving 5 bases unmatched. The CDR3 sequence is 13 residues long. The germline CDR1 and CDR2 sequences are MNHEY and SVGAGI. This CDR3 reads CASSRDRGWGYTF. CDR3 nucleotide sequence: TGTGCCAGCAGTCGGGACAGGGGTTGGGGCTACACCTTC.